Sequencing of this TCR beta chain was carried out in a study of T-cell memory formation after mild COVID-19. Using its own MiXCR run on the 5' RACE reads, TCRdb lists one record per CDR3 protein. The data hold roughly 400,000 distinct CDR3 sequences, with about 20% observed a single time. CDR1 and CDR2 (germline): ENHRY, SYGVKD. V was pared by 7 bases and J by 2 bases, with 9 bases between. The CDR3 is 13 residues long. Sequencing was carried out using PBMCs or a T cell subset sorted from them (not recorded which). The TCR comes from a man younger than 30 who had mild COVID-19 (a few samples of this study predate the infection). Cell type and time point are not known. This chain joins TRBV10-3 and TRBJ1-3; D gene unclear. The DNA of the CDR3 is TGTGCCATCACGAGCTTTGCTGGAAACACCATATATTTT. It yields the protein CAITSFAGNTIYF.